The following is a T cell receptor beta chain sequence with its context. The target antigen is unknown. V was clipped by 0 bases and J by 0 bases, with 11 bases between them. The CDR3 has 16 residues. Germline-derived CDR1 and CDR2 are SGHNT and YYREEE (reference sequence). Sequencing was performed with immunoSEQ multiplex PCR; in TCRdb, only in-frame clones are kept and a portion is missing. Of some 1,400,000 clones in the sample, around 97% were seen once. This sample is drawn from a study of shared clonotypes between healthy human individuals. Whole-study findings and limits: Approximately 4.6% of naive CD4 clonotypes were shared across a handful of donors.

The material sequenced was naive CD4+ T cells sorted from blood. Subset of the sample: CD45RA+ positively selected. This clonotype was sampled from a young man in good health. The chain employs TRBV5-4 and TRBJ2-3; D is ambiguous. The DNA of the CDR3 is TGTGCCAGCAGCTTGGGCACATCCCTTAGCACAGATACGCAGTATTTT. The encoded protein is CASSLGTSLSTDTQYF.